This T cell receptor beta chain comes out of a study of T cell repertoires in cytomegalovirus infection. In this sample, this clonotype turned up a few times. As yet, its antigen is unknown. TCRdb itself ran the reads through MiXCR, one entry per CDR3 protein. This sample carries hundreds of thousands of distinct CDR3 sequences, 30% to 40% of them seen once, and the ten largest clones take roughly 12%. J lost 5 bases, V lost 1 base, and 1 base had no gene match. The CDR3 runs to 13 residues. Germline V gives CDR1 DFQATT, CDR2 SNEGSKA (reference sequence). The J gene is TRBJ1-5, the V gene TRBV20-1, with TRBD1 matching 8 bases. This clonotype originated in a human donor in good health (CMV status not recorded). Some clones in this sample may be carry-over from other donors' samples. The sample consisted of cultured CD8+ T cells from PBMCs, taken from culture after CMV antigen stimulation. The DNA for the CDR3 is TGCAGTGCTAGAGCCAGGGGGCATCAGCCCCAGCATTTT. Encoded protein: CSARARGHQPQHF.